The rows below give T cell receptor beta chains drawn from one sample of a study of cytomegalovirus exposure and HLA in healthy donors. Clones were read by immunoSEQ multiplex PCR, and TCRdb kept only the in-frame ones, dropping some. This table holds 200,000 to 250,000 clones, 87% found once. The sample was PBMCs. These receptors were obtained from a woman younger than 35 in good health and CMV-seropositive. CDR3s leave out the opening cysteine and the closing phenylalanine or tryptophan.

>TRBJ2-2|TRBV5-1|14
ASRSISGTNTGELF
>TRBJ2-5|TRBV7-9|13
ASSLSGTGKETQY
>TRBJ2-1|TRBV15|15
ATSTEGGEFIPNEQF
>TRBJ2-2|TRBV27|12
ASSLRGYTGELF
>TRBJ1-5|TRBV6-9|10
ASSPHIGPQH
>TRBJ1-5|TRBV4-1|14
ASSQSGALSNQPQH
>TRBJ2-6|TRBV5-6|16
ASSSSGGPYSGANVLT
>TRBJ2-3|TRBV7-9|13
AGGTSGRSTDTQY
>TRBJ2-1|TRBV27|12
ASSPGLAGDEQF
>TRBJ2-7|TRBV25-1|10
ASNGLTDEQY
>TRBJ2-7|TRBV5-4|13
ASSLPGLAGREQY
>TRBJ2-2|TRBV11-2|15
ASSLRTARRNTGELF
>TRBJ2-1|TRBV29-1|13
SVDIPDPRTGEQF
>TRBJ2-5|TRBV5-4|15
ASSLVARTGGEETQY
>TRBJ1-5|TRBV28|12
ASSDTGAGQPQH
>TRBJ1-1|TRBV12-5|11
ASGFGLGTEAF
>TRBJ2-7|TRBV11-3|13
ASSHGGSGGYEQY
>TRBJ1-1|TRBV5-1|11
ASGGGLGTEAF